This T cell receptor beta chain was identified in a study of T cell responses to AZD1222 COVID-19 vaccine. Overall study results and limits: Variant regions that are unmutated are reportedly the target of nearly half of spike-specific TCRs. Only a handful of AZD1222 recipients were seropositive at baseline. Without day 14 samples, only post-peak T cell repertoires were studied. The donors showed a predominance of white British ancestry and of females, with possible underestimation of clonal diversity.

In the case of this clone: Its antigen remains unknown.

Profiling relied on immunoSEQ multiplex PCR, and the TCRdb table lists in-frame clones only, not all of them. The data show over 150,000 clones, approximately 86% seen once. Trimming removed 11 bases from V and 2 bases from J, with 17 bases in between. Germline V gene lookup returns CDR1 LGHNA and CDR2 YNFKEQ. The CDR3 length is 14 residues. The receptor was derived from an adult who received the AZD1222 COVID-19 vaccine. Here the sequenced sample was peripheral blood, taken 28 days after the second AZD1222 dose. The chain has TRBV4-2 and TRBJ2-3, with a tentative D call TRBD2 (6 bases). The CDR3 region is CAARLSGTTDTQYF. CDR3 nucleotides: TGTGCCGCCCGACTTAGCGGTACCACAGATACGCAGTATTTT.